This T cell receptor beta chain was captured in a study of regulatory T cells in long-lasting Graves disease. Ten or more counts support this clonotype. The CDR3 spans 15 residues. The V end lost 3 bases, the J end lost 3 bases, and 18 bases lay between the germline ends. Germline-derived CDR1 and CDR2 are DFQATT and SNEGSKA (reference sequence). Time point meaning: newly diagnosed GD, antithyroid drugs for less than 3 months. Researchers made the TCR library from RNA that was extracted from PBMCs. Sequencing libraries for TCR beta were prepared with iRepertoire HTBI primers and Arm-PCR of CDR3 regions. MiXCR, applied by TCRdb to the multiplex PCR reads, yields one record per CDR3 protein. The table shows 550,000 to 650,000 distinct CDR3 sequences, with 16% occurring only once. These same data were also listed under a study on T cells in Graves' hyperthyroidism and ophthalmopathy. From that report: Diagnostic assessment was based on clinical symptoms, serum thyroxine and TRAb, thyroid ultrasound and orbital computed tomography. Most clonotypes that expanded in the thyroid above 0.001 also showed up in blood.

The clonotype originates from a man aged 18 to 29 with Graves disease. This material consisted of peripheral blood mononuclear cells (PBMCs), taken at new diagnosis, from a patient treated with antithyroid drugs. The J gene is TRBJ2-7, the V gene TRBV20-1, with D maybe TRBD2 (6 bases). The chain's CDR3 is CSASSPGRKDYEQYF. The DNA for the CDR3 is TGCAGTGCTAGTTCCCCGGGGAGGAAAGACTACGAGCAGTACTTC.